The 26 T cell receptor beta chains below come from one sample, sequenced in a study of neurological immune-mediated disorders. TCRdb reprocessed the 5' RACE reads via MiXCR and lists one record per CDR3 protein. The repertoire has around 14,000 distinct CDR3 sequences, over 9.5% of them found once; the top ten carry around a quarter. The source material was PBMCs. The receptors originated from a woman aged 40 to 55 in good health.

This clonotype is classed as medium-sized (0.01 to 0.1%). V is TRBV3-1 and J is TRBJ1-5, with a possible D match to TRBD1 (6 bases). This CDR3 region has 16 residues. Trimming shortened V by 1 base and J by 4 bases, and 14 bases separated the two germline ends. Germline lookup yields CDR1 LGHDT and CDR2 YNNKEL (reference sequence). CDR3 bases: TGTGCCAGCAGCCAAGGTTGGCAGGGGACAAATCAGCCCCAGCATTTT. The encoded protein is CASSQGWQGTNQPQHF.

At least ten counts were recorded for this clonotype. The chain joins TRBV20-1 to TRBJ1-2; the match to TRBD1 covers 9 bases. Germline V CDR1 and CDR2: DFQATT, SNEGSKA (reference sequence). V dropped 5 bases and J dropped 6; count of bases not matched to a gene: 10. CDR3 length: 14 residues. The DNA of the CDR3 is TGCAGTGCTCCCTTGGACAGGGGAAGGGATGGCTACACCTTC. Translation gives CSAPLDRGRDGYTF.

This clonotype was counted at least ten times. The rearrangement joins TRBV16 to TRBJ2-1; tentatively, D is TRBD1 (5 bases). The CDR3 is 13 residues long. Per germline, CDR1 KGHSY and CDR2 FQNENV. V was cut by 10 bases and J by 3 bases, with 13 bases left in between. CDR3 DNA: TGTGCCACCTCGGAAAGGGGCTACAATGAGCAGTTCTTC. Residues: CATSERGYNEQFF.

This clonotype rates as medium-sized. The V gene is TRBV27, the J gene TRBJ1-6; the match to TRBD1 covers 7 bases. This CDR3 comprises 15 residues. The junction had 7 bases not matched to a gene; V was cut back by 2 bases and J by 9 bases. Germline-derived CDR1 and CDR2 are MNHEY and SMNVEV (reference sequence). The CDR3 region is CASSLTTNRGSPLHF. The DNA of the CDR3 is TGTGCCAGCAGTTTAACCACAAACAGGGGTTCACCCCTCCACTTT.

The chain employs TRBV5-1 and TRBJ2-7; weak D call: TRBD1 (5 bases). Germline loops: CDR1 SGHRS, CDR2 YFSETQ. V lost 6 bases to trimming and J lost 3 bases, with 10 bases between them. This CDR3 spans 12 amino acids. CDR3 amino acids: CASTRVGYEQYF. The CDR3 DNA is TGCGCCAGCACCAGGGTCGGCTACGAGCAGTACTTC.

This clonotype was seen many times. The rearrangement uses TRBV18 and TRBJ2-7; 9 nucleotides align to TRBD1. Unmatched junction bases numbered 6, after V lost 0 bases and J lost 6 bases. The CDR3 runs to 15 residues. Germline CDR1 KGHSH, CDR2 LQKENI. CDR3 sequence: CASSPPGQGPREQYF. The CDR3 DNA reads as TGTGCCAGCTCACCACCGGGACAGGGACCACGCGAGCAGTACTTC. The variable domain in full, with the rest retrieved from reference TRBV18 and TRBJ2-7, is NAGVMQNPRHLVRRRGQEARLRCSPMKGHSHVYWYRQLPEEGLKFMVYLQKENIIDESGMPKERFSAEFPKEGPSILRIQQVVRGDSAAYFCASSPPGQGPREQYFGPGTRLTVT.

V gene TRBV29-1 combines with J gene TRBJ2-7; the D gene is possibly TRBD2 (5 bases). The CDR3 contains 12 residues. Germline CDR1 reads SQVTM; CDR2 reads ANQGSEA. Trimming removed 6 bases at V and 6 bases at J, with 15 bases between. The CDR3: CSVPGIDGEQYF. As DNA, the CDR3 is TGCAGCGTGCCGGGGATTGACGGCGAGCAGTACTTC.

The chain employs TRBV18 and TRBJ2-3, with D hard to call. The CDR3 is made up of 14 amino acids. The germline CDR1 and CDR2 sequences are KGHSH and LQKENI. V dropped 5 bases and J dropped 2 bases, with 11 bases sitting between them. The CDR3 nucleotides are TGTGCCAGCTCATCCTGGTCGTCCACAGATACGCAGTATTTT. This sequence encodes CASSSWSSTDTQYF.

There are many counts of this clonotype. This chain connects TRBV5-1 to TRBJ1-5; possibly TRBD1 for D (5 bases). V gave up 4 bases and J gave up 6 bases, with 20 bases separating them. The CDR3 runs to 16 residues. Germline loops: CDR1 SGHRS, CDR2 YFSETQ. The CDR3 nucleotides read TGCGCCAGCAGCCCTGATGGCCCCTGGGGGGGTCAGCCCCAGCATTTT. Encoded protein: CASSPDGPWGGQPQHF. The full variable domain, with the rest looked up from reference TRBV5-1 and TRBJ1-5, is KAGVTQTPRYLIKTRGQQVTLSCSPISGHRSVSWYQQTPGQGLQFLFEYFSETQRNKGNFPGRFSGRQFSNSRSEMNVSTLELGDSALYLCASSPDGPWGGQPQHFGDGTRLSIL.

By sample share, this clonotype is medium-sized (0.01 to 0.1%). The rearrangement uses TRBV5-5 and TRBJ2-7; D remains unclear. The germline V gene encodes CDR1 SGHKS and CDR2 YYEKEE (reference sequence). Trimming took 0 bases from V and 3 from J, leaving 4 bases between them. This CDR3 spans 12 amino acids. CDR3 protein: CASSLDLYEQYF. The DNA for the CDR3 is TGTGCCAGCAGCTTGGATCTCTACGAGCAGTACTTC.

This clonotype is termed medium-sized. The chain links TRBV15 to TRBJ1-5, with 9 positions matching TRBD1. Unmatched junction bases numbered 3, after V lost 5 bases and J lost 4 bases. The CDR3 is made up of 14 amino acids. CDR1 is LNHNV and CDR2 is YYDKDF in the germline V gene (reference sequence). CDR3 protein: CATSGGQGNQPQHF. CDR3 coding DNA: TGTGCCACCAGCGGTGGACAGGGGAATCAGCCCCAGCATTTT.

This clonotype has a count of ten or more. Here the CDR3 DNA reads TGCAGCGTTTCCCGGCTCGGGAGTGAAGCTTTCTTT. Its translation is CSVSRLGSEAFF. The rearrangement uses TRBV29-1 and TRBJ1-1; unclear D gene. Trimming shortened V by 5 bases and J by 7 bases, and 14 bases separated the two germline ends. Germline assignment: CDR1 SQVTM and CDR2 ANQGSEA. CDR3 length equals 12 residues.

This clonotype was seen ten or more times. CDR3 coding DNA: TGCGCCAGCAGCTTAAGGAATAGCGGGAGCTTAAACACCGGGGAGCTGTTTTTT. Its protein is CASSLRNSGSLNTGELFF. The rearrangement joins TRBV5-1 to TRBJ2-2; 9 bases are shared with TRBD2. V lost 2 bases, J lost 2 bases, and 10 bases stayed unmatched. Germline V gene lookup returns CDR1 SGHRS and CDR2 YFSETQ. The CDR3 consists of 18 residues.

V gene TRBV5-1 combines with J gene TRBJ2-1; the match to TRBD2 covers 11 bases. V shed 8 bases and J 5 bases; nucleotides not matched to a gene: 0. The CDR3 extends over 12 amino acids. CDR1 and CDR2 (germline): SGHRS, YFSETQ. CDR3 nucleotide sequence: TGCGCCAGGGGACTAGCGGACAATGAGCAGTTCTTC. This encodes CARGLADNEQFF.

At least ten counts were recorded for this clonotype. The rearrangement joins TRBV19 to TRBJ2-7; tentative D call: TRBD2 (6 bases). The CDR3 is made up of 13 amino acids. V lost 8 bases, J lost 3 bases, and 14 bases lay in between. CDR1 is LNHDA, CDR2 SQIVND, per germline (reference sequence). The CDR3 DNA sequence: TGTGCCAGTTCCGACGGGAGCTTCTACGAGCAGTACTTC. It encodes CASSDGSFYEQYF.

There are many counts of this clonotype. The V and J genes are TRBV7-8 and TRBJ1-1; unclear D gene. V lost 2 bases, J lost 11 bases, and 15 bases lay in between. CDR1 and CDR2 from the germline V gene are SGHVS and FQNEAQ. This CDR3 spans 13 amino acids. The CDR3 DNA follows: TGTGCCAGCAGCTTAAGGTCATTGCCTAAGGCTTTCTTT. Translation: CASSLRSLPKAFF.

This clonotype was recorded many times. This chain links TRBV20-1 with TRBJ1-1; 10 nucleotides match TRBD1. The V segment lost 0 bases and the J segment 3 bases; nucleotides outside the gene matches: 4. This CDR3 is built from 15 residues. Germline values: CDR1 DFQATT, CDR2 SNEGSKA (reference sequence). CDR3 bases: TGCAGTGCTAGAGACCCGGGACAGGGGCACACTGAAGCTTTCTTT. The encoded protein is CSARDPGQGHTEAFF.

This clonotype was counted between two and nine times. The chain joins TRBV6-1 to TRBJ2-5; TRBD2 agrees at 11 bases. The CDR3 extends over 15 amino acids. Germline V lookup: CDR1 MNHNS, CDR2 SASEGT. The trim removed 0 bases at V and 4 bases at J, leaving 1 base unmatched. The DNA of the CDR3 is TGTGCCAGCAGTGAAGCTAGCGGGGGGGGAGAGACCCAGTACTTC. Translated: CASSEASGGGETQYF.

This clonotype is medium-sized within its sample. The J gene is TRBJ1-1, the V gene TRBV4-1; D gene unclear. The ends were cut back, 1 base at V and 10 bases at J, with 13 bases in the middle. The CDR3 has 13 amino acids. Germline CDR1 reads MGHRA; CDR2 reads YSYEKL. The CDR3, as DNA: TGCGCCAGCAGCCAAGTCGCCCCAATGGGAGCTTTCTTT. Protein sequence: CASSQVAPMGAFF.

CDR3 in DNA: TGTGCCAGCAGTTTTTTTGGGGGTAGCTCCTACAATGAGCAGTTCTTC. This gives the protein CASSFFGGSSYNEQFF. This sequence joins TRBV12-3 or TRBV12-4 and TRBJ2-1; tentatively, D is TRBD1 or TRBD2 (5 bases each). This CDR3 has 16 amino acids. Trimming removed 3 bases at V and 0 bases at J, with 12 bases between.

This clonotype has ten or more counts. V is TRBV9 and J is TRBJ2-5; 7 bases map to TRBD1. Per germline, CDR1 SGDLS and CDR2 YYNGEE. The CDR3 has 17 amino acids. The V gene end was trimmed by 0 bases and the J gene end by 9 bases; junction bases not matched to a gene: 17. The CDR3 spells CASSVAPNRQGRSAQYF. CDR3 coding DNA: TGTGCCAGCAGCGTAGCTCCGAACCGACAGGGCCGGAGCGCCCAGTACTTC.

This clonotype was recorded at least ten times. The chain carries TRBV4-1 and TRBJ2-7; a possible D gene is TRBD1 (6 bases). V shed 4 bases and J shed 4 bases, with 17 bases lying between them. The V gene's germline CDR1 is MGHRA and CDR2 YSYEKL. The CDR3 covers 15 residues. CDR3 nucleotide sequence: TGCGCCAGCAGCCCGGGACACTCGTCTAAATACGAGCAGTACTTC. Protein sequence: CASSPGHSSKYEQYF.

This clonotype occurred many times. CDR3 loop: CASRGGFNEKLFF. As DNA, the CDR3 is TGTGCCAGCAGGGGGGGCTTTAATGAAAAACTGTTTTTT. The gene calls are TRBV25-1 and TRBJ1-4; weak D call: TRBD1 (6 bases). CDR3 size: 13 residues. CDR1 and CDR2 from the germline V gene are MGHDK and SYGVNS. V lost 6 bases, J lost 4 bases, and 9 bases lay in between.

This clonotype was seen repeatedly, ten times or more. The chain links TRBV10-3 to TRBJ2-2; possibly TRBD2 for D (5 bases). The CDR3 is 13 amino acids. V dropped 9 bases and J dropped 4 bases, with 12 bases sitting between them. Germline V lookup: CDR1 ENHRY, CDR2 SYGVKD. CDR3 bases: TGTGCCATATCAGAGGGTGGCACCGGGGAGCTGTTTTTT. This encodes CAISEGGTGELFF.

This clonotype was observed many times. The CDR3 loop reads CASSSNPVAGGPRNEQFF. The CDR3 region has the DNA TGTGCCAGCAGCTCGAACCCCGTGGCGGGAGGGCCGCGTAATGAGCAGTTCTTC. V usage is TRBV7-9 and J usage is TRBJ2-1; 9 bases map to TRBD2. Trimming took 4 bases from V and 7 from J; bases not matched to a gene: 17. CDR1 and CDR2 from the germline V gene are SEHNR and FQNEAQ (reference sequence). This CDR3 is built from 18 residues.

This clonotype was counted at least ten times. The chain links TRBV7-8 to TRBJ2-3; the D is unclear. Germline V CDR1 and CDR2: SGHVS, FQNEAQ. With 5 bases removed from V and 1 base from J, the gap between germline ends came to 1 base. The CDR3 spans 11 residues. CDR3 in amino acids: CASSRTDTQYF. DNA for the CDR3: TGTGCCAGCAGCCGCACAGATACGCAGTATTTT.